This TCR beta chain was identified during a study of T cells in Graves' hyperthyroidism and ophthalmopathy. RNA transcripts served as the template for amplifying TCR beta CDR3 regions. Carried out on the TCR CDR3, a first-round RT-PCR used the HTBI primer set. One entry per CDR3 protein results from TCRdb running MiXCR on the multiplex PCR reads. There are hundreds of thousands of distinct CDR3 sequences in the sample; around 46% occur only once, and just over 8% lies in the top ten. J gave up 2 bases and V 6 bases, and 3 bases lay outside the gene matches. The CDR3 runs to 14 residues. The germline V gene has CDR1 SNHLY and CDR2 FYNNEI. Over 18 months, lack of ophthalmopathy progression marked Graves' hyperthyroidism as stable. Patients aged 18 to 65 had newly diagnosed hyperthyroidism that had lasted under 2 months. This clonotype appeared a few times. The antigen remains undetermined. Whole-study findings and limits: Appearing also in blood were most of the thyroid clonotypes expanded above 0.001. Separation of ophthalmopathy from stable hyperthyroidism was achieved by a 13 V-J model.

Sequencing used peripheral blood or thyroid tissue (not recorded which). The chain recombines TRBV2 with TRBJ2-7; 11 bases are a match to TRBD1. The clonotype originates from a young woman with Graves' hyperthyroidism. The CDR3 loop is CASRRTGGPYEQYF. For the CDR3, the DNA is TGTGCCAGCAGGAGGACAGGGGGCCCCTACGAGCAGTACTTC.